These 17 T cell receptor beta chains were sequenced from one sample in a study of PD-1 blockade in classical Hodgkin lymphoma. Exposure to brentuximab vedotin varied, and each patient had relapsed following autologous stem cell transplantation. Repertoires were generated with immunoSEQ multiplex PCR, while TCRdb's copy carries only in-frame clones and drops some. The sample holds about 61,000 clones, around 87% seen once. Specimen: peripheral blood mononuclear cells (PBMCs), collected at baseline. The receptors shown here come from a human donor with classical Hodgkin lymphoma.

This rearrangement joins TRBV5-1 to TRBJ1-1; possibly TRBD1 for D (5 bases). In germline, CDR1 is SGHRS, CDR2 YFSETQ. Trimming shortened V by 0 bases and J by 6 bases, and 9 bases separated the two germline ends. This CDR3 contains 13 residues. The CDR3 DNA follows: TGCGCCAGCAGCTTGGCGGGGGGACCTGAAGCTTTCTTT. This sequence encodes CASSLAGGPEAFF. Drawing the rest from reference TRBV5-1 and TRBJ1-1, the complete variable domain is KAGVTQTPRYLIKTRGQQVTLSCSPISGHRSVSWYQQTPGQGLQFLFEYFSETQRNKGNFPGRFSGRQFSNSRSEMNVSTLELGDSALYLCASSLAGGPEAFFGQGTRLTVV.

The chain carries TRBV4-2 and TRBJ2-1, with TRBD2 identical over 12 bases. The CDR3 covers 16 residues. The junction had 5 bases not matched to a gene; V was cut back by 0 bases and J by 8 bases. From germline, CDR1 is LGHNA and CDR2 YNFKEQ. CDR3 DNA: TGTGCCAGCAGCCAAGAAGCTAGCGGGGGGGTCGATGAGCAGTTCTTC. Its translation is CASSQEASGGVDEQFF.

This clone was recorded once. CDR3: CASSLDNTGELFF. The CDR3 nucleotides read TGCGCCAGCAGCTTGGACAACACCGGGGAGCTGTTTTTT. The chain uses TRBV5-1 and TRBJ2-2; D remains unclear. The CDR3 spans 13 residues. The V gene lost 0 bases and the J gene lost 2 bases, with 2 bases spanning the gap. Germline V gene data show CDR1 as SGHRS and CDR2 as YFSETQ. Variable domain in full (rest from reference TRBV5-1 and TRBJ2-2): KAGVTQTPRYLIKTRGQQVTLSCSPISGHRSVSWYQQTPGQGLQFLFEYFSETQRNKGNFPGRFSGRQFSNSRSEMNVSTLELGDSALYLCASSLDNTGELFFGEGSRLTVL.

The chain combines TRBV10-1 with TRBJ1-2; D is perhaps TRBD1 (5 bases). The V end was cut by 5 bases, the J end by 5 bases, with 12 bases between. The CDR3 contains 13 residues. Germline CDR1 and CDR2: WNHNN and SYGVQD (reference sequence). The CDR3 DNA reads TGCGCCAGCAGTAACCAGGGTTTTTATGGCTACACCTTC. As protein: CASSNQGFYGYTF.

The gene calls are TRBV27 and TRBJ2-7; 10 bases align to TRBD2. V gave up 6 bases and J gave up 2 bases; unmatched junction bases: 16. Germline V gene data show CDR1 as MNHEY and CDR2 as SMNVEV (reference sequence). This CDR3 has 18 residues. CDR3 sequence (DNA): TGTGCCAGCAGCCCCTCGGGACTAGCGTCTAGCCAACCCTACGAGCAGTACTTC. Its translation: CASSPSGLASSQPYEQYF.

The chain links TRBV6-1 to TRBJ2-3; no firm D call. V lost 0 bases and J lost 6, with 19 bases in between. The CDR3 totals 17 residues. Germline V gene lookup returns CDR1 MNHNS and CDR2 SASEGT. The CDR3 sequence: CASSEARTGPSDDTQYF. In DNA form, the CDR3 reads TGTGCCAGCAGTGAAGCGCGAACCGGGCCATCGGATGATACGCAGTATTTT.

CDR3 sequence reads: CASSSYPAGNTEAFF. Written as DNA, the CDR3 is TGTGCCAGCAGCTCCTACCCCGCGGGGAACACTGAAGCTTTCTTT. The chain is built from TRBV5-6 and TRBJ1-1; D gene uncertain. Germline lookup yields CDR1 SGHDT and CDR2 YYEEEE. V lost 3 bases and J 1 base, leaving 13 bases between the germline ends. This CDR3 is built from 15 residues.

This clone showed up just once. This chain links TRBV30 with TRBJ2-2, with 7 bases that match TRBD1. Germline CDR1 is GTSNPN and CDR2 is SVGIG (reference sequence). After removal of 1 base from V and 2 bases from J, the junction contained 4 bases not matched to a gene. The CDR3 length is 15 residues. CDR3 region: CAWSGGTANTGELFF. The CDR3 DNA reads TGTGCCTGGAGTGGTGGGACAGCAAACACCGGGGAGCTGTTTTTT.

This chain joins TRBV5-1 and TRBJ2-7; D possibly uses TRBD1 or TRBD2 (6 bases each). This CDR3 is 15 amino acids long. Germline CDR1 SGHRS, CDR2 YFSETQ. V lost 1 base to trimming and J lost 4 bases, with 15 bases between them. DNA of the CDR3: TGCGCCAGCAGCTTGCCGGGACAAGGGACTTACGAGCAGTACTTC. It translates to CASSLPGQGTYEQYF.

V gene TRBV7-3 combines with J gene TRBJ1-1, with TRBD1 matching over 8 bases. V lost 0 bases to trimming and J lost 6 bases; unmatched junction nucleotides: 6. Per germline, CDR1 SGHTA and CDR2 FQGTGA. CDR3 length equals 15 residues. The CDR3 loop reads CASSLTDGQGSEAFF. The DNA for the CDR3 is TGTGCCAGCAGCTTAACGGACGGACAGGGCTCTGAAGCTTTCTTT.

The chain combines TRBV28 with TRBJ1-2; D gene unclear. Trimming pared 4 bases from V and 4 bases from J, leaving 13 bases between. The CDR3 consists of 14 residues. Germline V gene data show CDR1 as MDHEN and CDR2 as SYDVKM. The CDR3 reads CASSSRPGLYGYTF. The CDR3 nucleotides read TGTGCCAGCAGTTCCCGACCGGGTCTCTATGGCTACACCTTC.

The V gene is TRBV6-1, the J gene TRBJ2-5; the D gene is possibly TRBD2 (6 bases). Per germline, CDR1 MNHNS and CDR2 SASEGT. The CDR3 is 14 residues long. V lost 6 bases and J 2 bases, leaving 13 bases between the germline ends. CDR3 region: CASRSPGGQETQYF. DNA of the CDR3: TGTGCCAGCAGGTCCCCCGGGGGTCAAGAGACCCAGTACTTC.

The rearrangement links TRBV6-5 to TRBJ1-4; no clear D gene. This CDR3 spans 14 amino acids. Trimming cost V 6 bases and J 0 bases, with 8 bases left between them. From germline, CDR1 is MNHEY and CDR2 SVGAGI. The CDR3: CASSLRATNEKLFF. CDR3 DNA sequence: TGTGCCAGCAGCCTACGAGCAACTAATGAAAAACTGTTTTTT.

The V and J genes are TRBV5-4 and TRBJ2-5; unclear D gene. CDR3 size: 12 residues. Trimming cost V 3 bases and J 3 bases, with 6 bases left between them. Germline assignment: CDR1 SGHNT and CDR2 YYREEE (reference sequence). The CDR3: CASSSMEETQYF. DNA for the CDR3: TGTGCCAGCAGCTCGATGGAAGAGACCCAGTACTTC.

V usage is TRBV2 and J usage is TRBJ2-2, with D unclear. Trimming stripped 7 bases from V and 0 bases from J, with 12 bases between. Germline lookup yields CDR1 SNHLY and CDR2 FYNNEI. The CDR3 covers 15 residues. The CDR3 sequence: CASILTDANTGELFF. The CDR3 coding sequence is TGTGCCAGCATTCTGACGGACGCGAACACCGGGGAGCTGTTTTTT.

The V call is TRBV28, the J call TRBJ1-3; D not certain. The germline gives CDR1 MDHEN, CDR2 SYDVKM. CDR3 size: 18 residues. The V and J ends lost 5 bases and 4 bases respectively, with 24 bases between them. The CDR3 is CASSLITPTLPGGNTIYF. The CDR3, as DNA: TGTGCCAGCAGTCTCATCACCCCGACACTCCCTGGCGGAAACACCATATATTTT.

This chain uses TRBV11-2 with TRBJ2-5; D call uncertain. CDR1 SGHAT and CDR2 FQNNGV come from the germline V gene. V was cut by 2 bases and J by 2 bases, with 9 bases left in between. The CDR3 spans 14 residues. For the CDR3, the DNA is TGTGCCAGCAGCTTATCAGGAGAGCAAGAGACCCAGTACTTC. Protein sequence: CASSLSGEQETQYF. The full variable domain, rest sourced from reference TRBV11-2 and TRBJ2-5, is EAGVAQSPRYKIIEKRQSVAFWCNPISGHATLYWYQQILGQGPKLLIQFQNNGVVDDSQLPKDRFSAERLKGVDSTLKIQPAKLEDSAVYLCASSLSGEQETQYFGPGTRLLVL.